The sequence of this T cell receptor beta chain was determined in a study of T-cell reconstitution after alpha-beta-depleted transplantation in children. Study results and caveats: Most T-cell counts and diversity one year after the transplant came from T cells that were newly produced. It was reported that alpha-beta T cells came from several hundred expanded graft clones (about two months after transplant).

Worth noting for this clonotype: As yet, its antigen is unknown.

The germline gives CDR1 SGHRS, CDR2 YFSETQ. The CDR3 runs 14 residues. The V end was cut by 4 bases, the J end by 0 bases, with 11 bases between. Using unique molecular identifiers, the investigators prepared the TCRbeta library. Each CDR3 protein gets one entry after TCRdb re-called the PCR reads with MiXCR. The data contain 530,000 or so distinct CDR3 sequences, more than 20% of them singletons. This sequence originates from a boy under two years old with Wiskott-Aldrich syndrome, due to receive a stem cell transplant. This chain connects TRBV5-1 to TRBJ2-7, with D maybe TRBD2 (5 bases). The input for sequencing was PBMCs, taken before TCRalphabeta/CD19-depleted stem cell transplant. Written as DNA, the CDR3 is TGCGCCAGCAGCGAACTAGGTGGCTCCTACGAGCAGTACTTC. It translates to CASSELGGSYEQYF.